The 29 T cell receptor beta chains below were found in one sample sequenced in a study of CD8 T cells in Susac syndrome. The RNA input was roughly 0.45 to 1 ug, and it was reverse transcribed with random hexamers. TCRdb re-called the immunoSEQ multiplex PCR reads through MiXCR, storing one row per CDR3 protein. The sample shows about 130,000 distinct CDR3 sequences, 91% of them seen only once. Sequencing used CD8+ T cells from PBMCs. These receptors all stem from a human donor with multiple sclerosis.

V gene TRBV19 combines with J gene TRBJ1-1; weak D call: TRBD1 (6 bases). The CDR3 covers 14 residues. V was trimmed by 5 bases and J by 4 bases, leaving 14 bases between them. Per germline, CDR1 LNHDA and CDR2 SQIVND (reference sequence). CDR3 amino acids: CASSQTGFGTEAFF. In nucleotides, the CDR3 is TGTGCCAGTAGTCAAACAGGGTTCGGCACTGAAGCTTTCTTT.

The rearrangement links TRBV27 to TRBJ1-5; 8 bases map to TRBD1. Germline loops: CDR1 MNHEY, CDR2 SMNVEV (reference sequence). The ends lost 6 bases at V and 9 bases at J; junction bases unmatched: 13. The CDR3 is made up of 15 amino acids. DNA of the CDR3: TGTGCCAGCAGCCAGGGACAGGCGGGATTGTCGCCCCAGCATTTT. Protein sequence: CASSQGQAGLSPQHF.

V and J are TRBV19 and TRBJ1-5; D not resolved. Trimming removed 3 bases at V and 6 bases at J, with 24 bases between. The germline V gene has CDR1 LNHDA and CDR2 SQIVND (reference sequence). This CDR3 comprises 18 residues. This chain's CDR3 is CASSIGEVGEVLSQPQHF. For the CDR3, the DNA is TGTGCCAGTAGTATCGGGGAGGTTGGGGAAGTATTATCTCAGCCCCAGCATTTT.

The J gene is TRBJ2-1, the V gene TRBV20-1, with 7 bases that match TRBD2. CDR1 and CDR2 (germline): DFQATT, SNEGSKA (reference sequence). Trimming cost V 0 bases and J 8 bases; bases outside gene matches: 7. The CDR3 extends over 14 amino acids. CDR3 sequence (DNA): TGCAGTGCTAGAGACGGAACGGGAGGCGATGAGCAGTTCTTC. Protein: CSARDGTGGDEQFF.

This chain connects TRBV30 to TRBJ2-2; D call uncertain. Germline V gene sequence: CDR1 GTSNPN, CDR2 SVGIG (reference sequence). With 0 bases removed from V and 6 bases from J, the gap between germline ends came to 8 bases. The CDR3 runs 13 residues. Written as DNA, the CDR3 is TGTGCCTGGAGTGTAATACAGCCCGGGGAGCTGTTTTTT. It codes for CAWSVIQPGELFF.

CDR3 amino acids: CASSPVSDQETQYF. For the CDR3, the DNA is TGTGCCAGCAGCCCTGTTTCAGATCAAGAGACCCAGTACTTC. The rearrangement uses TRBV7-9 and TRBJ2-5; D is unresolved. Germline assignment: CDR1 SEHNR and CDR2 FQNEAQ (reference sequence). CDR3 length equals 14 residues. The V gene lost 5 bases and the J gene lost 2 bases, with 12 bases spanning the gap.

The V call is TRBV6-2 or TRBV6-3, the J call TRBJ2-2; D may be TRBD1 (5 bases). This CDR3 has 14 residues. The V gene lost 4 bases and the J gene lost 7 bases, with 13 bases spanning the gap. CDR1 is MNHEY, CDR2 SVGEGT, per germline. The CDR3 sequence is CASSSLDRGGELFF. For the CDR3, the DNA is TGTGCCAGCAGTTCTTTGGATAGGGGCGGGGAGCTGTTTTTT.

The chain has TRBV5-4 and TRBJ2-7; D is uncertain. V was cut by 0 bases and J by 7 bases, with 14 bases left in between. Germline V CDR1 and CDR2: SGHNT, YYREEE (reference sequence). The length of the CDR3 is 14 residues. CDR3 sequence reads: CASSLDPAVGEQYF. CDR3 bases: TGTGCCAGCAGCTTGGATCCAGCCGTTGGTGAGCAGTACTTC.

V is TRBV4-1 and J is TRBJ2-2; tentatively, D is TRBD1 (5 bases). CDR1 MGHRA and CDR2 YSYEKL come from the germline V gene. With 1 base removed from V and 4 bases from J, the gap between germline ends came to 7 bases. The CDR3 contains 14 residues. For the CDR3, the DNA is TGCGCCAGCAGCCAAGGGGGCCCCACCGGGGAGCTGTTTTTT. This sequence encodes CASSQGGPTGELFF.

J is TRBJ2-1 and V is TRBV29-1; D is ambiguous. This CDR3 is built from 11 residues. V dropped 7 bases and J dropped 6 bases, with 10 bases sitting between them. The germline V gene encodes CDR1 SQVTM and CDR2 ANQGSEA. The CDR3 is CSAVSVNEQFF. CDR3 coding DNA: TGCAGCGCGGTGTCGGTCAATGAGCAGTTCTTC.

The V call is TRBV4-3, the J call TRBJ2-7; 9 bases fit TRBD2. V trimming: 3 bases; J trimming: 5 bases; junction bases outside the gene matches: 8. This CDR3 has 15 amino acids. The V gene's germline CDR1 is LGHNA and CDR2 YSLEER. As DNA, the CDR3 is TGCGCCAGCAGCCAGGCGGCGGGAGGGCTGAACGAGCAGTACTTC. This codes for CASSQAAGGLNEQYF.

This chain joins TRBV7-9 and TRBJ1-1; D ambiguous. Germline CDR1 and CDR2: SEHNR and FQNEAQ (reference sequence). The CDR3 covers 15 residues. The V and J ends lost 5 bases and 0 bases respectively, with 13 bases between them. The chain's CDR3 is CASSLGEAMNTEAFF. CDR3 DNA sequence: TGTGCCAGCAGCCTTGGGGAGGCAATGAACACTGAAGCTTTCTTT.

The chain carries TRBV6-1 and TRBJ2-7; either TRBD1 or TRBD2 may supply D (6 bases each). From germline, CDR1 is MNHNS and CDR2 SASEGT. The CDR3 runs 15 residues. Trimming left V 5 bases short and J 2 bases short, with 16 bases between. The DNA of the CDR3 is TGTGCCAGCAGTCCCTTAGGGGGGTCCCCCTACGAGCAGTACTTC. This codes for CASSPLGGSPYEQYF.

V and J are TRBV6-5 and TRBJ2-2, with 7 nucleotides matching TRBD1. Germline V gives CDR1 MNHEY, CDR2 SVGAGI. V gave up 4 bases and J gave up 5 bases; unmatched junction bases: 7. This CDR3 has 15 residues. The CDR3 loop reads CASSWGQFITGELFF. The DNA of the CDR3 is TGTGCCAGCAGTTGGGGACAGTTTATAACCGGGGAGCTGTTTTTT.

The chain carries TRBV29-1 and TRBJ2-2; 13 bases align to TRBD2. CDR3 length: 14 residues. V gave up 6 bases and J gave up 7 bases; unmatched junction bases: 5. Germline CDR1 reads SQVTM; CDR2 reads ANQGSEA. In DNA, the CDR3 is TGCAGCGTCCCGGGACTAGCGGGGATCGGGGAGCTGTTTTTT. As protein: CSVPGLAGIGELFF.

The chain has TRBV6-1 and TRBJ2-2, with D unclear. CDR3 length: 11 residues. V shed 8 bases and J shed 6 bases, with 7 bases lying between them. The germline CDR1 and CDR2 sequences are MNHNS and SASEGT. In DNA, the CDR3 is TGTGCCAGCCTTAGATCCGGGGAGCTGTTTTTT. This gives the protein CASLRSGELFF.

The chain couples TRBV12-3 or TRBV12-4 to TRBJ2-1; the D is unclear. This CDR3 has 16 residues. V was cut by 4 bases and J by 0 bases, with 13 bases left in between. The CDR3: CASSWVSLSSYNEQFF. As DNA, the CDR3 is TGTGCCAGCAGTTGGGTTAGCCTTAGCTCCTACAATGAGCAGTTCTTC.

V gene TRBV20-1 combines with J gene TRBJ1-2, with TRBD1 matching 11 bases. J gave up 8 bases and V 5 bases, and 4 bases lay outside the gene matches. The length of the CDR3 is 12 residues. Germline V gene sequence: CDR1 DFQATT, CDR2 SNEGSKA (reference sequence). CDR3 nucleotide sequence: TGCAGTGCTTGGGACAGGGGGAGAGGCTACACCTTC. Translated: CSAWDRGRGYTF.

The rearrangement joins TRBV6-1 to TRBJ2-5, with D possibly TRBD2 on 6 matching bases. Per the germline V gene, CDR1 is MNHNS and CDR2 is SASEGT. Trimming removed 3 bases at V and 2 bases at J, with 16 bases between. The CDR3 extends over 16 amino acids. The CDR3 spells CASSDYGTGDQETQYF. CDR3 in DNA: TGTGCCAGCAGTGACTACGGGACGGGAGATCAAGAGACCCAGTACTTC.

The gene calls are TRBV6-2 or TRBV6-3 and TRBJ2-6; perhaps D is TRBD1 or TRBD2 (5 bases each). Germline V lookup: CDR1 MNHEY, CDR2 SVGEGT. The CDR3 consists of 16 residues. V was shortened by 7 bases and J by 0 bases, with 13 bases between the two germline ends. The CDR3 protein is CASISGRSSGANVLTF. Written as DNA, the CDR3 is TGTGCCAGCATCTCGGGACGGAGCTCTGGGGCCAACGTCCTGACTTTC.

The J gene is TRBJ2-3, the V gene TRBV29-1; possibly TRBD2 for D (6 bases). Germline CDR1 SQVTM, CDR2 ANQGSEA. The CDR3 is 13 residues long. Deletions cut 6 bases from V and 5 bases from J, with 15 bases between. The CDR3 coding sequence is TGCAGCGTGGCGGAGGGGAGTGGAGATACGCAGTATTTT. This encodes CSVAEGSGDTQYF.

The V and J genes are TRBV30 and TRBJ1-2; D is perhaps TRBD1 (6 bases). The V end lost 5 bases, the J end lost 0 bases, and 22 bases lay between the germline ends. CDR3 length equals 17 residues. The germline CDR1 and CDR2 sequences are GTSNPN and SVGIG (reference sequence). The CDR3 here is CAWSGPGEIDANYGYTF. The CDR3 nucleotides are TGTGCCTGGTCTGGCCCAGGGGAGATCGACGCTAACTATGGCTACACCTTC.

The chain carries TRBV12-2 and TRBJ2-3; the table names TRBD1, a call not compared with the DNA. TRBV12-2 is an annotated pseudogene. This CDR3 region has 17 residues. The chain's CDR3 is CASRFYCDMGRTDTQYF. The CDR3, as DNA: TGTGCAAGTCGCTTTTACTGCGACATGGGCCGCACAGATACGCAGTATTTT.

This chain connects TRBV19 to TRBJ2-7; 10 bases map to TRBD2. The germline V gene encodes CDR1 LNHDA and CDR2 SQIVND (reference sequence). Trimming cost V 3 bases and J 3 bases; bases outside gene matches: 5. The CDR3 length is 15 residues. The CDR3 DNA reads TGTGCCAGTAGTATTAGTAGCGGGAGGAGCTACGAGCAGTACTTC. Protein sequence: CASSISSGRSYEQYF. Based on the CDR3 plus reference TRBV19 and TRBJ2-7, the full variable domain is DGGITQSPKYLFRKEGQNVTLSCEQNLNHDAMYWYRQDPGQGLRLIYYSQIVNDFQKGDIAEGYSVSREKKESFPLTVTSAQKNPTAFYLCASSISSGRSYEQYFGPGTRLTVT.

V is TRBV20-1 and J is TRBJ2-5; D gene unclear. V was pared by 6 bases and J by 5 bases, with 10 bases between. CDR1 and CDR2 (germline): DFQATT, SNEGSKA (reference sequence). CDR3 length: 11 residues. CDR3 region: CSAQIPETQYF. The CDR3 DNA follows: TGCAGTGCCCAAATCCCCGAGACCCAGTACTTC.

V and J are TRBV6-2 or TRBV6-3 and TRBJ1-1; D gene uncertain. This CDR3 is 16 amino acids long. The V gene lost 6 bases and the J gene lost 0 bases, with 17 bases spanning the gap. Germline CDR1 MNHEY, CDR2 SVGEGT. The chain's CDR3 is CASSLPSLSMNTEAFF. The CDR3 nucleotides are TGTGCCAGCAGCCTCCCTTCCCTGTCAATGAACACTGAAGCTTTCTTT.

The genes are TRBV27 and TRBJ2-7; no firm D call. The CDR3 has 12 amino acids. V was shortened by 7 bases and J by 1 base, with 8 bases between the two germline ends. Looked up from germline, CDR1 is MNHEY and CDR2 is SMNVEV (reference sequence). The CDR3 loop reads CASKSMSYEQYF. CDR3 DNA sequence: TGTGCCAGCAAATCTATGTCCTACGAGCAGTACTTC.

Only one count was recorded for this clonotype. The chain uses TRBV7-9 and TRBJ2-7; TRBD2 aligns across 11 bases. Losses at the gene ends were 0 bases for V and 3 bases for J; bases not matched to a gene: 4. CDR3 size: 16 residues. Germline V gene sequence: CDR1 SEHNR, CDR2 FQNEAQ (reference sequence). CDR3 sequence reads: CASSLALGLAGYEQYF. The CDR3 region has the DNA TGTGCCAGCAGCTTAGCGTTAGGACTAGCGGGCTACGAGCAGTACTTC.

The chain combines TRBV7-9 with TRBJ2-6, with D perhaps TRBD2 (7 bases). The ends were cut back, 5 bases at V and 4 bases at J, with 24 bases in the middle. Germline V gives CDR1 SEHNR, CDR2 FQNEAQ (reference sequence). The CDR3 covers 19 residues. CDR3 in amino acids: CASSLRGGDTQKGANVLTF. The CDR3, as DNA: TGTGCCAGCAGCCTGAGGGGAGGGGACACCCAGAAGGGGGCCAACGTCCTGACTTTC.